This T cell receptor (beta chain) was recovered during a study of blood T cell repertoires in COVID-19. CDR1 is LNHNV and CDR2 is YYDKDF in the germline V gene (reference sequence). There are 12 residues in the CDR3. The trim removed 5 bases at V and 7 bases at J, leaving 3 bases unmatched. The data were produced by immunoSEQ multiplex PCR, yet TCRdb's version contains in-frame clones alone and is incomplete. Of 380,000 or so clones in the sample, 80% to 90% were seen once. This clone was detected a few times. Sequencing input: PBMCs or T cells enriched from blood (not recorded which). This TCR derives from a man younger than 45 who had recovered from COVID-19. The chain employs TRBV15 and TRBJ2-7; 9 bases align to TRBD1. This CDR3 is CATSGTGYEQYF. CDR3 in DNA: TGTGCCACCAGCGGGACAGGGTATGAGCAGTACTTC. Supplemented by reference TRBV15 and TRBJ2-7, the full variable domain reads DAMVIQNPRYQVTQFGKPVTLSCSQTLNHNVMYWYQQKSSQAPKLLFHYYDKDFNNEADTPDNFQSRRPNTSFCFLDIRSPGLGDTAMYLCATSGTGYEQYFGPGTRLTVT.